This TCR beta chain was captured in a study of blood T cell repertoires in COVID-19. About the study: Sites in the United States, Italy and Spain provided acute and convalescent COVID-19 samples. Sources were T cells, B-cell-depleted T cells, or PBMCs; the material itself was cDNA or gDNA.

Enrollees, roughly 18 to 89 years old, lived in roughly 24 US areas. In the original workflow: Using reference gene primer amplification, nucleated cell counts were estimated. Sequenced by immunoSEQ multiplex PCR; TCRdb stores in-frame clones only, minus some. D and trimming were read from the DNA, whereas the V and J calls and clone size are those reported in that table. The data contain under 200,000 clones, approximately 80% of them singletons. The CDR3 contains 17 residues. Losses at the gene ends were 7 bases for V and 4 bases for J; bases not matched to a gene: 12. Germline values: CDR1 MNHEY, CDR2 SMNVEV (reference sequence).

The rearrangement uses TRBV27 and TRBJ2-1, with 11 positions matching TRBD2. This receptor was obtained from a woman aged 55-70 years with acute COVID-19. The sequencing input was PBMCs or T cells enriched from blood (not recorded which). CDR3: CASTPPLAGGRYNEQFF. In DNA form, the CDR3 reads TGTGCCAGCACCCCCCCGCTAGCGGGAGGAAGATACAATGAGCAGTTCTTC.